This T cell receptor (beta chain) comes out of a study of siplizumab effects on memory and regulatory T cells. Trimming pared 4 bases from V and 6 bases from J, leaving 18 bases between. The germline CDR1 and CDR2 sequences are KGHSH and LQKENI. The CDR3 consists of 16 residues. Profiled with immunoSEQ multiplex PCR; TCRdb holds only in-frame clones, not every one. The sample lists approximately 90,000 clones, roughly 94% occurring once. As regards this clone: The antigen remains undetermined.

Study-level findings and limits: Proliferating siplizumab-culture Treg suppressive function went unconfirmed. Solely a minor proportion of alloreactive clones could be assigned to unstimulated subsets.

The J gene is TRBJ2-2, the V gene TRBV18; D is undetermined. Input material: non-Treg CD4+ T cells sorted from blood. The TCR sequence derives from a human donor in good health. This CDR3 reads CASSQNSPAASGELFF. CDR3 in DNA: TGTGCCAGCTCACAGAACAGCCCCGCTGCGTCCGGGGAGCTGTTTTTT. Full variable domain (missing parts from reference TRBV18 and TRBJ2-2): NAGVMQNPRHLVRRRGQEARLRCSPMKGHSHVYWYRQLPEEGLKFMVYLQKENIIDESGMPKERFSAEFPKEGPSILRIQQVVRGDSAAYFCASSQNSPAASGELFFGEGSRLTVL.